This is a list of T cell receptor beta chains from one sample in a study of blood T cells in healthy people across ages. TCRdb re-analysed the 5' RACE reads in MiXCR, keeping a single row per CDR3 protein. The sample has 600,000 to 800,000 distinct CDR3 sequences, over 20% seen once. The sample comprised blood. These receptor sequences come from an older man in good health. Each CDR3 is given with its conserved first and last residue. The D gene is left open where the match is weak. Clone size is stated in some rows and not others, as once, few, many or a class when expanded.

size	D	V	J	CDR3	DNA
-	-	TRBV4-3	TRBJ2-7	CASSQGHPEWTYEQYF	TGCGCCAGCAGCCAAGGACATCCCGAGTGGACCTACGAGCAGTACTTC
-	-	TRBV7-9	TRBJ2-3	CASSSVQGHTDTQYF	TGTGCCAGCTCGTCTGTCCAGGGTCATACAGATACGCAGTATTTT
-	-	TRBV2	TRBJ2-6	CASSEQGSGADVLTF	TGTGCCAGCAGTGAACAGGGCTCTGGGGCCGACGTCCTGACTTTC
many	TRBD1	TRBV12-3/TRBV12-4	TRBJ2-1	CASSRGQGSYNEQFF	TGTGCCAGCAGCCGGGGACAGGGATCCTACAATGAGCAGTTCTTC
-	-	TRBV7-8	TRBJ2-1	CASSVAPSRTYNEQFF	TGTGCCAGCAGCGTAGCCCCCAGTAGGACCTACAATGAGCAGTTCTTC
few	TRBD2	TRBV14	TRBJ2-5	CASSPRTSRFQYF	TGTGCCAGCAGCCCCAGGACTAGCAGATTCCAGTACTTC
few	-	TRBV7-9	TRBJ2-7	CASSLNLAVYSGEQYF	TGTGCCAGCAGCTTAAATTTAGCGGTCTATTCCGGCGAGCAGTACTTC
many	-	TRBV7-2	TRBJ2-3	CASSLYRDTQYF	TGTGCCAGCAGCTTATACCGGGATACGCAGTATTTT
few	TRBD2	TRBV7-9	TRBJ2-3	CASSNSGRATDTQYF	TGTGCCAGCAGCAATAGCGGGAGGGCCACAGATACGCAGTATTTT
-	-	TRBV2	TRBJ1-1	CASSEASSVLTEAFF	TGTGCCAGCAGTGAAGCTTCGTCCGTTTTGACTGAAGCTTTCTTT
many	-	TRBV27	TRBJ2-7	CASSSITQGDEQYF	TGTGCCAGCAGTTCGATAACACAAGGAGACGAGCAGTACTTC
-	TRBD1	TRBV27	TRBJ1-2	CASSFTQGSVYGYTF	TGTGCCAGCAGTTTTACACAGGGGTCCGTCTATGGCTACACCTTC
-	TRBD2	TRBV20-1	TRBJ2-4	CSARTSGSGAKNIQYF	TGCAGTGCGAGGACTAGCGGGAGTGGGGCCAAAAACATTCAGTACTTC
-	TRBD2	TRBV20-1	TRBJ2-1	CSASSGTGNEQFF	TGCAGTGCTAGTAGCGGGACGGGTAATGAGCAGTTCTTC
many	-	TRBV3-1	TRBJ2-1	CASSRSNEQFF	TGTGCCAGCAGCCGGAGCAATGAGCAGTTCTTC
-	-	TRBV27	TRBJ2-1	CASLGTGYNEQFF	TGTGCCAGCCTAGGGACGGGCTACAATGAGCAGTTCTTC
few	-	TRBV25-1	TRBJ2-7	CASSEYFYEQYF	TGTGCCAGCAGTGAATACTTCTACGAGCAGTACTTC
-	TRBD1	TRBV29-1	TRBJ2-5	CSVEGGQGGETQYF	TGCAGCGTTGAGGGGGGACAGGGCGGAGAGACCCAGTACTTC
few	-	TRBV20-1	TRBJ2-3	CSAPGTGSTDTQYF	TGCAGTGCACCCGGGACGGGGAGCACAGATACGCAGTATTTT
-	-	TRBV20-1	TRBJ2-7	CSAVFPGEQYF	TGCAGTGCTGTTTTTCCGGGCGAGCAGTACTTC
-	TRBD2	TRBV6-2/TRBV6-3	TRBJ2-3	CASSYQISGTQQYF	TGTGCCAGCAGTTACCAGATTAGCGGGACACAGCAGTATTTT
-	-	TRBV2	TRBJ2-7	CASSGPGETYEQYF	TGTGCCAGCAGTGGGCCGGGAGAGACCTACGAGCAGTACTTC
few	-	TRBV7-6	TRBJ2-3	CASSMNARGTQYF	TGTGCCAGCAGCATGAACGCGCGGGGTACGCAGTATTTT
few	-	TRBV12-3/TRBV12-4	TRBJ1-6	CASSLVGRNSPLHF	TGTGCCAGCAGTTTAGTTGGGAGAAATTCACCCCTCCACTTT
-	TRBD1	TRBV28	TRBJ1-2	CASRTPGQGAFNGYTF	TGTGCCAGCCGGACCCCGGGACAGGGGGCGTTCAATGGCTACACCTTC
-	-	TRBV4-1	TRBJ2-1	CASSQANRAYQFF	TGCGCCAGCAGCCAGGCTAACAGGGCGTATCAGTTCTTC
-	-	TRBV9	TRBJ2-2	CASSVEGPSTGGELFF	TGTGCCAGCAGCGTTGAAGGCCCCTCTACTGGAGGGGAGCTGTTTTTT
-	-	TRBV6-2/TRBV6-3	TRBJ2-7	CASTKIGGTYEQYF	TGTGCCAGCACCAAGATAGGGGGGACCTACGAGCAGTACTTC
many	-	TRBV6-2/TRBV6-3	TRBJ2-7	CASSYINEQYF	TGTGCCAGCAGTTACATTAACGAGCAGTACTTC
-	TRBD2	TRBV4-1	TRBJ2-1	CASSQDPPSGDNEQFF	TGCGCCAGCAGCCAAGACCCCCCTAGCGGAGACAATGAGCAGTTCTTC
few	-	TRBV10-3	TRBJ2-5	CAISGGHPQETQYF	TGTGCCATCAGTGGGGGACATCCTCAAGAGACCCAGTACTTC
-	-	TRBV4-1	TRBJ2-7	CASSQGDHPTVQYF	TGCGCCAGCAGCCAAGGAGACCACCCTACGGTGCAGTACTTC
few	-	TRBV20-1	TRBJ2-4	CSASRDLAKNIQYF	TGCAGTGCTAGTAGGGACTTAGCCAAAAACATTCAGTACTTC
few	TRBD1	TRBV27	TRBJ2-1	CASSLSFQGASEQFF	TGTGCCAGCAGTTTATCGTTTCAGGGGGCGAGTGAGCAGTTCTTC
-	-	TRBV20-1	TRBJ2-2	CSAGSGAPNTGELFF	TGCAGTGCTGGGTCGGGAGCTCCGAACACCGGGGAGCTGTTTTTT
-	-	TRBV7-2	TRBJ2-5	CASSLAIGAGQETQYF	TGTGCCAGCAGCTTAGCTATAGGTGCCGGCCAAGAGACCCAGTACTTC
-	-	TRBV25-1	TRBJ2-1	CASSESKRKYNEQFF	TGTGCCAGCAGTGAATCTAAGCGGAAGTACAATGAGCAGTTCTTC
-	-	TRBV4-3	TRBJ2-7	CASSQGGRSYEQYF	TGCGCCAGCAGCCAAGGAGGACGATCCTACGAGCAGTACTTC
-	-	TRBV27	TRBJ1-4	CASRGWDEKLFF	TGTGCCAGCAGGGGTTGGGACGAAAAACTGTTTTTT
few	TRBD1	TRBV7-2	TRBJ1-5	CASSWTGGGDSNQPQHF	TGTGCCAGCAGTTGGACAGGGGGCGGGGATAGCAATCAGCCCCAGCATTTT
-	TRBD2	TRBV4-3	TRBJ2-3	CASTPSGSSTDTQYF	TGCGCCAGCACACCTAGCGGTTCTAGCACAGATACGCAGTATTTT
-	TRBD2	TRBV20-1	TRBJ2-1	CSASSRLAADEQFF	TGCAGTGCCAGTAGCAGACTAGCGGCGGATGAGCAGTTCTTC
few	-	TRBV7-6	TRBJ1-1	CASSARQATEAFF	TGTGCCAGCAGCGCCAGACAGGCCACTGAAGCTTTCTTT
-	TRBD1	TRBV28	TRBJ1-1	CASSLRTGETEAFF	TGTGCCAGCAGTTTACGAACAGGGGAGACTGAAGCTTTCTTT
few	-	TRBV6-2/TRBV6-3	TRBJ2-1	CATSLFGGEQFF	TGTGCCACCTCCCTCTTCGGGGGTGAGCAGTTCTTC
-	TRBD1	TRBV5-4	TRBJ2-2	CASSTRGQGGTGELFF	TGTGCCAGCAGCACAAGAGGACAGGGAGGCACCGGGGAGCTGTTTTTT
-	TRBD2	TRBV27	TRBJ2-3	CASSPTGAGGLADTQYF	TGTGCCAGCAGTCCTACGGGGGCGGGAGGGTTGGCAGATACGCAGTATTTT
-	-	TRBV6-5	TRBJ1-1	CASSYYSETMNTEAFF	TGTGCCAGCAGTTACTATTCAGAAACCATGAACACTGAAGCTTTCTTT
-	TRBD2	TRBV7-8	TRBJ2-1	CASNERETHNEQFF	TGTGCCAGCAACGAGCGGGAGACCCACAATGAGCAGTTCTTC
once	-	TRBV28	TRBJ2-5	CASSAPGGTQYF	TGTGCCAGCAGTGCGCCTGGCGGGACCCAGTACTTC
once	-	TRBV24-1	TRBJ2-3	CATSDTGTDTDTQYF	TGTGCCACCAGTGATACCGGGACTGACACAGATACGCAGTATTTT